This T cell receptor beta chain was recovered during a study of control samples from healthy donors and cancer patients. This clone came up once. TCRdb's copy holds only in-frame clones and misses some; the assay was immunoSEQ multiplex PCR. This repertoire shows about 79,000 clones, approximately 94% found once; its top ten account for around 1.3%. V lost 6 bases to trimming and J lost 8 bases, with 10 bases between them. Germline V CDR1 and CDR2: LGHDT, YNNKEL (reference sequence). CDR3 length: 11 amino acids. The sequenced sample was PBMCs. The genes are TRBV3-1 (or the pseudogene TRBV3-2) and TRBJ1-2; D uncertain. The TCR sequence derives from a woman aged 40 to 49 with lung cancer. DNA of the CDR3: TGTGCCAGCAGTCGTGGAGTAGGCTACACCTTC. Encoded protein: CASSRGVGYTF.